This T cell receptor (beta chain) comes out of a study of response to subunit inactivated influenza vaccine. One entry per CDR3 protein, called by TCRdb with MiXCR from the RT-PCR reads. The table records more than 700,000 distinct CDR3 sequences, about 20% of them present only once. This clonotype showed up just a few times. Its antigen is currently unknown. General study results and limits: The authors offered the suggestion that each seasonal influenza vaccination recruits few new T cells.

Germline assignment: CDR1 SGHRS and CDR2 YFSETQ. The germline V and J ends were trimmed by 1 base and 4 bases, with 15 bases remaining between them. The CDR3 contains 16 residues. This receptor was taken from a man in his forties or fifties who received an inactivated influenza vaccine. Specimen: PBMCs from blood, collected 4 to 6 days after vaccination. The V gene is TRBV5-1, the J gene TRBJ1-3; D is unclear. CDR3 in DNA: TGCGCCAGCAGCTTGAGCGCCGGGAACTCGGGAAACACCATATATTTT. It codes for CASSLSAGNSGNTIYF. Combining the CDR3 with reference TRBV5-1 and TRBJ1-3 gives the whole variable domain KAGVTQTPRYLIKTRGQQVTLSCSPISGHRSVSWYQQTPGQGLQFLFEYFSETQRNKGNFPGRFSGRQFSNSRSEMNVSTLELGDSALYLCASSLSAGNSGNTIYFGEGSWLTVV.